This passage covers 23 T cell receptor beta chains from one sample sequenced in a study of blood T cell repertoires in COVID-19. TCRdb's copy holds only in-frame clones and misses some; the assay was immunoSEQ multiplex PCR. In the table there are 180,000 or so clones, 86% of which are singletons. Sequencing was performed on peripheral blood. These receptors originate from a man in his sixties with acute or convalescent COVID-19.

V usage is TRBV30 and J usage is TRBJ1-3; D gene unclear. Germline lookup yields CDR1 GTSNPN and CDR2 SVGIG (reference sequence). V was shortened by 2 bases and J by 0 bases, with 8 bases between the two germline ends. The CDR3 is 14 residues long. The DNA of the CDR3 is TGTGCCTGGAGTCCACTGCACTCTGGAAACACCATATATTTT. Translated, it gives CAWSPLHSGNTIYF.

V usage is TRBV27 and J usage is TRBJ2-2; a possible D gene is TRBD1 (5 bases). The V gene's germline CDR1 is MNHEY and CDR2 SMNVEV (reference sequence). V lost 2 bases and J 4 bases, leaving 5 bases between the germline ends. The CDR3 spans 13 residues. The CDR3 nucleotides are TGTGCCAGCAGTTTAAGGGGCACCGGGGAGCTGTTTTTT. It translates to CASSLRGTGELFF.

The chain uses TRBV28 and TRBJ1-2; TRBD1 matches at 9 bases. V lost 7 bases to trimming and J lost 7 bases; unmatched junction nucleotides: 19. Germline V gene lookup returns CDR1 MDHEN and CDR2 SYDVKM. The CDR3 runs 17 residues. CDR3 coding DNA: TGTGCCAGCACTATCAAGACTTCGCGAGGGACAGGGATTGGCTACACCTTC. Translating it yields CASTIKTSRGTGIGYTF.

This sequence joins TRBV2 and TRBJ2-7; 9 positions match TRBD1. Germline assignment: CDR1 SNHLY and CDR2 FYNNEI. V was clipped by 6 bases and J by 6 bases; unmatched bases: 6. The CDR3 consists of 13 residues. DNA for the CDR3: TGTGCCAGCAGGGGACAGGGCCCGGGCGAGCAGTACTTC. Protein product: CASRGQGPGEQYF. Using reference TRBV2 and TRBJ2-7 for the parts outside the CDR3, the full variable domain is EPEVTQTPSHQVTQMGQEVILRCVPISNHLYFYWYRQILGQKVEFLVSFYNNEISEKSEIFDDQFSVERPDGSNFTLKIRSTKLEDSAMYFCASRGQGPGEQYFGPGTRLTVT.

The chain is built from TRBV29-1 and TRBJ1-5; D is perhaps TRBD1 (5 bases). Between the trimmed V and J ends, which lost 4 bases and 5 bases, there was a span of 12 bases. This CDR3 contains 13 residues. Germline V gene data show CDR1 as SQVTM and CDR2 as ANQGSEA. The CDR3 region is CSVASQGDQPQHF. DNA of the CDR3: TGCAGCGTTGCTTCGCAGGGTGATCAGCCCCAGCATTTT.

The chain carries TRBV6-5 and TRBJ2-3; TRBD2 matches 7 bases. The CDR3 is made up of 14 amino acids. V lost 4 bases to trimming and J lost 1 base; unmatched junction nucleotides: 2. From germline, CDR1 is MNHEY and CDR2 SVGAGI. In DNA form, the CDR3 reads TGTGCCAGCAGTTCCAGCGGGGGCACAGATACGCAGTATTTT. Translation: CASSSSGGTDTQYF.

This clone has a single count. This chain joins TRBV24-1 and TRBJ1-2, with TRBD1 matching 8 bases. V shed 3 bases, J shed 6 bases, and the junction held 8 bases outside the gene matches. The germline V gene has CDR1 KGHDR and CDR2 SFDVKD. CDR3 length: 15 amino acids. The CDR3 reads CATSDSRRGRDGYTF. CDR3 DNA: TGTGCCACCAGTGATAGTCGCAGGGGGCGCGATGGCTACACCTTC.

This chain joins TRBV18 and TRBJ2-2; tentatively, D is TRBD2 (5 bases). This CDR3 has 14 amino acids. V was cut by 6 bases and J by 2 bases, with 10 bases left in between. Germline lookup yields CDR1 KGHSH and CDR2 LQKENI. The DNA of the CDR3 is TGTGCCAGCTCCCGGGAATCCAACACCGGGGAGCTGTTTTTT. Encoded protein: CASSRESNTGELFF.

This sequence joins TRBV14 and TRBJ1-2, with TRBD1 identical over 7 bases. The CDR3 contains 14 residues. The V segment lost 6 bases and the J segment 2 bases; nucleotides outside the gene matches: 6. Germline V CDR1 and CDR2: SGHDN, FVKESK. The CDR3 DNA reads TGTGCCAGCAGAACGACAGGGACGAACTATGGCTACACCTTC. Translation gives CASRTTGTNYGYTF.

The chain recombines TRBV18 with TRBJ2-3; 8 nucleotides align to TRBD1. The germline V gene has CDR1 KGHSH and CDR2 LQKENI. The CDR3 has 15 amino acids. Losses at the gene ends were 0 bases for V and 5 bases for J; bases not matched to a gene: 4. The CDR3 DNA sequence: TGTGCCAGCTCACCACCTAAAACAGGGGGAGATACGCAGTATTTT. It encodes CASSPPKTGGDTQYF.

This rearrangement joins TRBV20-1 to TRBJ2-6, with D possibly TRBD2 on 6 matching bases. V gave up 3 bases and J gave up 12 bases, with 15 bases separating them. Germline CDR1 reads DFQATT; CDR2 reads SNEGSKA (reference sequence). The CDR3 covers 13 residues. CDR3 nucleotides: TGCAGTGCTAGTGGCTTTGGAGGGAGCGTCCTGACTTTC. It translates to CSASGFGGSVLTF.

In DNA form, the CDR3 reads TGTGCCAGCAGTTTAAAGGGACAACTTAACTATGGCTACACCTTC. Translated, it gives CASSLKGQLNYGYTF. The chain joins TRBV28 to TRBJ1-2; D possibly corresponds to TRBD1 (6 bases). This CDR3 is 15 amino acids long. With 2 bases removed from V and 1 base from J, the gap between germline ends came to 11 bases. Germline CDR1 and CDR2: MDHEN and SYDVKM.

This chain connects TRBV28 to TRBJ2-1; weak D call: TRBD2 (6 bases). Germline lookup yields CDR1 MDHEN and CDR2 SYDVKM. V was shortened by 8 bases and J by 10 bases, with 15 bases between the two germline ends. The length of the CDR3 is 12 residues. This CDR3 is CASGGGLKEQFF. The DNA for the CDR3 is TGTGCCAGCGGAGGAGGGCTAAAGGAGCAGTTCTTC.

The V gene is TRBV18, the J gene TRBJ2-3, with D perhaps TRBD2 (5 bases). V was shortened by 3 bases and J by 5 bases, with 12 bases between the two germline ends. The CDR3 totals 14 residues. In germline, CDR1 is KGHSH, CDR2 LQKENI. The CDR3 coding sequence is TGTGCCAGCTCACCCGGGGATCGAGTAGATACGCAGTATTTT. As protein: CASSPGDRVDTQYF. Looking up the rest from reference TRBV18 and TRBJ2-3 gives the full variable domain: NAGVMQNPRHLVRRRGQEARLRCSPMKGHSHVYWYRQLPEEGLKFMVYLQKENIIDESGMPKERFSAEFPKEGPSILRIQQVVRGDSAAYFCASSPGDRVDTQYFGPGTRLTVL.

The chain uses TRBV18 and TRBJ1-5; D call uncertain. Trimming cost V 8 bases and J 3 bases, with 11 bases left between them. Germline values: CDR1 KGHSH, CDR2 LQKENI. This CDR3 is built from 13 residues. The CDR3 region has the DNA TGTGCCAGCGGAGACTTCCACAATCAGCCCCAGCATTTT. Translation gives CASGDFHNQPQHF.

J is TRBJ1-2 and V is TRBV18; possible D gene TRBD1, 6 bases. V gave up 3 bases and J gave up 0 bases, with 11 bases separating them. CDR1 KGHSH and CDR2 LQKENI come from the germline V gene. This CDR3 contains 15 residues. The CDR3 DNA reads TGTGCCAGCTCACCGGGGACACTAGCTAACTATGGCTACACCTTC. It translates to CASSPGTLANYGYTF.

The chain recombines TRBV27 with TRBJ1-6; no clear D. The CDR3 consists of 14 residues. From germline, CDR1 is MNHEY and CDR2 SMNVEV (reference sequence). V was trimmed by 6 bases and J by 10 bases, leaving 16 bases between them. The CDR3 loop is CASSASLSGSPLHF. Here the CDR3 DNA reads TGTGCCAGCAGCGCCTCCCTATCGGGGTCACCCCTCCACTTT.

The chain employs TRBV7-2 and TRBJ2-7, with 9 bases matching TRBD1. With V trimmed by 3 bases and J by 3 bases, 3 bases remained unmatched. The CDR3 is 14 amino acids. The V gene's germline CDR1 is SGHTA and CDR2 FQGNSA. CDR3 region: CASSFDRGSYEQYF. The CDR3, as DNA: TGTGCCAGCAGCTTTGACAGGGGGAGCTACGAGCAGTACTTC.

The chain employs TRBV7-2 and TRBJ2-1; 11 bases are a match to TRBD2. Unmatched junction bases numbered 5, after V lost 1 base and J lost 15 bases. Germline-derived CDR1 and CDR2 are SGHTA and FQGNSA. The CDR3 loop spans 13 amino acids. CDR3 residues: CASSLGLAGQGFF. The CDR3, as DNA: TGTGCCAGCAGCTTAGGACTAGCGGGACAGGGGTTCTTC. Full variable domain (missing parts from reference TRBV7-2 and TRBJ2-1): GAGVSQSPSNKVTEKGKDVELRCDPISGHTALYWYRQSLGQGLEFLIYFQGNSAPDKSGLPSDRFSAERTGGSVSTLTIQRTQQEDSAVYLCASSLGLAGQGFFGPGTRLTVL.

V and J are TRBV6-5 and TRBJ2-1; 9 bases map to TRBD2. V dropped 7 bases and J dropped 15; count of bases not matched to a gene: 13. Germline CDR1 is MNHEY and CDR2 is SVGAGI. CDR3 length equals 13 residues. In DNA, the CDR3 is TGTGCCAGCACCCAGTCGGGACTAGCAATACCGTTCTTC. Residues: CASTQSGLAIPFF.

The rearrangement joins TRBV19 to TRBJ2-3; D might be TRBD1 (5 bases). V was shortened by 5 bases and J by 1 base, with 10 bases between the two germline ends. The germline V gene has CDR1 LNHDA and CDR2 SQIVND (reference sequence). CDR3 length equals 14 residues. CDR3 nucleotide sequence: TGTGCCAGTAGTCCGACCAGGGGCACAGATACGCAGTATTTT. Protein sequence: CASSPTRGTDTQYF.

CDR3 in amino acids: CASRSLGQGNYGYTF. CDR3 nucleotide sequence: TGTGCCAGCAGGAGCCTGGGACAGGGGAACTATGGCTACACCTTC. The rearrangement links TRBV2 to TRBJ1-2; 10 bases agree with TRBD1. J was trimmed by 2 bases and V by 6 bases; bases with no gene match: 6. The CDR3 is 15 amino acids. The V gene's germline CDR1 is SNHLY and CDR2 FYNNEI.

The chain combines TRBV28 with TRBJ2-7, with D possibly TRBD2 on 5 matching bases. The germline gives CDR1 MDHEN, CDR2 SYDVKM. The CDR3 length is 14 residues. V was shortened by 3 bases and J by 4 bases, with 13 bases between the two germline ends. The CDR3 region has the DNA TGTGCCAGCAGTTTGAGAGGGTTGGTTTACGAGCAGTACTTC. Residues: CASSLRGLVYEQYF.